This T cell receptor (beta chain) was captured in a study of cytomegalovirus exposure and HLA in healthy donors. The germline CDR1 and CDR2 sequences are SGHRS and YFSETQ. V shed 0 bases, J shed 4 bases, and the junction held 4 bases outside the gene matches. There are 14 residues in the CDR3. Researchers ran the PCR with 60 Vbeta and 13 Jbeta primers. Only in-frame clones appear in the TCRdb table, and some are missing; sequencing was by immunoSEQ multiplex PCR. The table has hundreds of thousands of clones, 65% to 80% seen once; the top ten hold around 15%. This receptor was taken from a man aged 35-49 years in good health and CMV-seronegative. Sequenced input: PBMCs. The J gene is TRBJ2-7, the V gene TRBV5-1; 7 bases align to TRBD1. The DNA of the CDR3 is TGCGCCAGCAGCTTGGGACAGGGATTGTACGAGCAGTACTTC. Translation: CASSLGQGLYEQYF.